This entry describes one T cell receptor beta chain. Its antigen is as yet unknown. This record belongs to a study of shared clonotypes between healthy human individuals. Study-level points and caveats: Naive subsets typically showed greater estimated richness than memory subsets.

Only in-frame clones appear in the TCRdb table, and some are missing; sequencing was by immunoSEQ multiplex PCR. The sample holds some 2,400,000 clones; around 95% are singletons and the top ten take roughly 0.13%. The CDR3 loop spans 15 amino acids. Trimming removed 8 bases at V and 6 bases at J, with 21 bases between. Germline-derived CDR1 and CDR2 are WSHSY and SAAADI. The split of CD4+ cells yielded CD45RA+ naive and CD45RA-negative memory subsets. This receptor was identified in a man between 18 and 29 years old in good health. Sequenced material: naive CD4+ T cells sorted from blood. The subset here: CD45RA+ positively selected. The chain links TRBV10-2 to TRBJ2-3; no clear D. The CDR3 region is CASGSLSLSSDTQYF. The CDR3 nucleotides read TGCGCCAGCGGTTCTCTTAGCCTTTCTTCCGATACGCAGTATTTT.